This T cell receptor (beta chain) was recovered during a study of T cells after yellow fever vaccination. Using its own MiXCR run on the 5' RACE reads, TCRdb lists one record per CDR3 protein. This sample has 200,000 to 250,000 distinct CDR3 sequences; 6.9% occur once, and the top ten carry roughly 0.86%. Trimming removed 4 bases from V and 7 bases from J; junction bases left unmatched: 10. This CDR3 has 15 residues. This sequence originates from a man aged 25 to 40 who received the YFV17D yellow fever vaccine. Sequenced material: CD4+ T cells sorted from PBMCs, taken 15 days after the yellow fever booster vaccination. The chain employs TRBV12-3 or TRBV12-4 and TRBJ1-5, with 7 bases matching TRBD1. Here the CDR3 DNA reads TGTGCCAGCAGTTCCTCATTCGACAGGGTCCAGCCCCAGCATTTT. This encodes CASSSSFDRVQPQHF.